There are a few counts of the clone carrying this T cell receptor (beta chain). Its antigen remains unknown. Each CDR3 protein gets one entry after TCRdb re-called the 5' RACE reads with MiXCR. The sample carries roughly 750,000 distinct CDR3 sequences, approximately 21% recorded once. The germline V gene has CDR1 SQVTM and CDR2 ANQGSEA. The CDR3 has 12 residues. The V end lost 6 bases, the J end lost 2 bases, and 10 bases lay between the germline ends. The data stem from a study of identical twins. Notes on the study in general: With monozygotic twins, out-of-frame TCR alpha sharing exceeded what models estimated. Cross-sectional statistical analysis was relied on for the conclusions, without the same donors being followed.

The sample also formed part of further work on T cells expressing NK-cell markers. Turning to that study: Seven HCMV-seropositive donors and one seronegative donor made up the eight sequenced donors. Whether expanded NKG2C+ T cell clones were HCMV specific stayed uncertain.

The source of this sequence is a young woman in good health. The rearrangement links TRBV29-1 to TRBJ1-2, with D unresolved. The material sequenced was PBMCs. CDR3 in amino acids: CSVLRANYGYTF. The CDR3 nucleotides read TGCAGCGTCCTCCGGGCCAACTATGGCTACACCTTC.